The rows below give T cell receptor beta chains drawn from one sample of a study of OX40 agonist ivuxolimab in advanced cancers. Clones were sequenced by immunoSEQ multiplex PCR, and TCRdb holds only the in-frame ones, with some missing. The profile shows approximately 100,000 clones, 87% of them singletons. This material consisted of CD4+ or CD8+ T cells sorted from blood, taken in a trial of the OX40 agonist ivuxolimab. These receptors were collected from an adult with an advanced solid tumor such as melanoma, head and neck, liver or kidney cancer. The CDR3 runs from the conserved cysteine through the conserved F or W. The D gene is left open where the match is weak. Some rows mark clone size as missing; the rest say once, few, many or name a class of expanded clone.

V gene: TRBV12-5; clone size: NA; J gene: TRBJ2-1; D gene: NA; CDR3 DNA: TGTGCTAGTGGGACCGGCCCTCAACAGAGCAATGAGCAGTTCTTC; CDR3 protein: CASGTGPQQSNEQFF
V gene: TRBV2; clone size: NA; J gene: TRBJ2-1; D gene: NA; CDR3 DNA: TGTGCCAGCAGTGAGCGGGGGCTATACAATGAGCAGTTCTTC; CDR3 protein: CASSERGLYNEQFF
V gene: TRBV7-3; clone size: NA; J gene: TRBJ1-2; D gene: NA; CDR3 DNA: TGTGCCAGCAGCGCCGACAAGCACTATGGCTACACCTTC; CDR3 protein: CASSADKHYGYTF
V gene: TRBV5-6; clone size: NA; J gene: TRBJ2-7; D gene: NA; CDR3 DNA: TGTGCCAGCAGCGGAGGGCAAAGGAACTCCTACGAGCAGTACTTC; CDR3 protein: CASSGGQRNSYEQYF
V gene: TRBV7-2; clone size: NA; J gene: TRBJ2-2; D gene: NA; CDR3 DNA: TGTGCCAGCAGCCCCTTCCTACAATCAAACACCGGGGAGCTGTTTTTT; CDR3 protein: CASSPFLQSNTGELFF
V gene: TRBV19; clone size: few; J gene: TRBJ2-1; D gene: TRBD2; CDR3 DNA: TGTGCCAGTACCCGGACTAGCGGGGGCTTTTACAATGAGCAGTTCTTC; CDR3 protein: CASTRTSGGFYNEQFF
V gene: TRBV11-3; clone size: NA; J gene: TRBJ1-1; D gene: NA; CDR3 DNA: TGTGCCAGCAGCTCCGACATGAACACTGAAGCTTTCTTT; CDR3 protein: CASSSDMNTEAFF
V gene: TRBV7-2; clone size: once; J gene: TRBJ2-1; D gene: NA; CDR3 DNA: TGTGCCAGCAGCTTCACGGACCGGAGCAAGTTCTTC; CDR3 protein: CASSFTDRSKFF
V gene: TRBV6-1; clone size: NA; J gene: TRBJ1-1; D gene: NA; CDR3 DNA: TGTGCCAGCAGCTCCGGGACACTATACACTGAAGCTTTCTTT; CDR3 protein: CASSSGTLYTEAFF
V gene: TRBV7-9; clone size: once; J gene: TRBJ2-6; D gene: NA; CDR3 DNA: TGTGCCCTCTTAGTAAGGGAAACGGGGGCCAACGTCCTGACTTTC; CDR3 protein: CALLVRETGANVLTF
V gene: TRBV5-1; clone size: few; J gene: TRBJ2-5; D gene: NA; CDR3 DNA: TGCGCCAGCAGCTCGACGAGGGTGGGGCCGCAAGAGACCCAGTACTTC; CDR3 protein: CASSSTRVGPQETQYF
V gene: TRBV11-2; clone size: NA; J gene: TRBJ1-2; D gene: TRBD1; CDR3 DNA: TGTGCCAGCAGCTTAAATCGGGACAGGGGCTTTTCCTTC; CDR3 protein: CASSLNRDRGFSF
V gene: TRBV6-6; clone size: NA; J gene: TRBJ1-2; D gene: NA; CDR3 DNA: TGTGCCAGCAGTTACCTCCCGGGGGACTATGGCTACACCTTC; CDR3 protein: CASSYLPGDYGYTF
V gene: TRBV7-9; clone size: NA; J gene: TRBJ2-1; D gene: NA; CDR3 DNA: TGTGCCAGCAGCTTCCCCGGGACTTCTGTGCAGTTCTTC; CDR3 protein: CASSFPGTSVQFF
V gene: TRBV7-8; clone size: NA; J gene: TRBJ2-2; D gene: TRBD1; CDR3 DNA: TGTGCCAGCAGCTTAGCCGACAGGGATGGGGAGCTGTTTTTT; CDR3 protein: CASSLADRDGELFF
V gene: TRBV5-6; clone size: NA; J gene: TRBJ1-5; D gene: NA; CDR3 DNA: TGTGCCAGCAGCACGGGACAACGGAATCAGCCCCAGCATTTT; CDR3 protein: CASSTGQRNQPQHF
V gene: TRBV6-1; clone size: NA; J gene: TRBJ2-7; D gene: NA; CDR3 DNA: TGTGCCAGCGGAAGAAACGAGCAGTACTTC; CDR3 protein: CASGRNEQYF
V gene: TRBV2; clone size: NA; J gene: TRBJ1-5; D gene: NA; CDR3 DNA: TGTGCCAGCAGTAGGACCGGGGGCCGTCAGCCCCAGCATTTT; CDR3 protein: CASSRTGGRQPQHF
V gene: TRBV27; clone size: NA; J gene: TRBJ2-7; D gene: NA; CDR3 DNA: TGTGCCAGCAGTTCCCCCCGCAGAGACTTCTCCTACGAGCAGTACTTC; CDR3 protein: CASSSPRRDFSYEQYF
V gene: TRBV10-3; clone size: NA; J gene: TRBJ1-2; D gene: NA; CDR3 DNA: TGTGCCATCAGTGATTTAATCTGGGGCTACACCTTC; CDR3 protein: CAISDLIWGYTF